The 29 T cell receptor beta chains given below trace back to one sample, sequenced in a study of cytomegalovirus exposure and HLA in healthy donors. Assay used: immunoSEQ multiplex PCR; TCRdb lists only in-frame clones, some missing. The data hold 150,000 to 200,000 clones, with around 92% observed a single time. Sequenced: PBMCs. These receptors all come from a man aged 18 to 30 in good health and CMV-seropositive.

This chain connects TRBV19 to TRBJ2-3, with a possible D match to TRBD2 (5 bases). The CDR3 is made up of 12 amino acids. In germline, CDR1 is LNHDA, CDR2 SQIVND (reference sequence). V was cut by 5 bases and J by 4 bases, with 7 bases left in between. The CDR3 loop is CASSGGADTQYF. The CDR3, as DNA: TGTGCCAGTAGTGGAGGCGCAGATACGCAGTATTTT.

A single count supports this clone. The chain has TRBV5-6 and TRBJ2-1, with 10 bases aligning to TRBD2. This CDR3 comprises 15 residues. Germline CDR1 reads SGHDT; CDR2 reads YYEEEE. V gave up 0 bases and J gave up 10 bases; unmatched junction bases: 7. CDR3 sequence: CASSLGPSGSVEQFF. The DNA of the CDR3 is TGTGCCAGCAGCTTGGGCCCTAGCGGGAGCGTGGAGCAGTTCTTC. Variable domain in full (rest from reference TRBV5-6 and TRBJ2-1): DAGVTQSPTHLIKTRGQQVTLRCSPKSGHDTVSWYQQALGQGPQFIFQYYEEEERQRGNFPDRFSGHQFPNYSSELNVNALLLGDSALYLCASSLGPSGSVEQFFGPGTRLTVL.

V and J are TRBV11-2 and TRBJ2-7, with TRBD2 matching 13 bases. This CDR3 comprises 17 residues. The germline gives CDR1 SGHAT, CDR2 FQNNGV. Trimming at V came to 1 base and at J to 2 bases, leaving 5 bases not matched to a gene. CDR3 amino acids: CASSLGPLAGGTYEQYF. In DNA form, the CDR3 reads TGTGCCAGCAGCTTAGGCCCACTAGCGGGAGGGACCTACGAGCAGTACTTC.

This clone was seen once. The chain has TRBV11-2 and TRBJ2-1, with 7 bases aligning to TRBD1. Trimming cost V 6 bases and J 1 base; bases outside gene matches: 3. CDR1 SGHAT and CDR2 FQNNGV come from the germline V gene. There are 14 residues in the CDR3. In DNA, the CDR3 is TGTGCCAGCAGGTCGGGACAGTCCTACAATGAGCAGTTCTTC. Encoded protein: CASRSGQSYNEQFF.

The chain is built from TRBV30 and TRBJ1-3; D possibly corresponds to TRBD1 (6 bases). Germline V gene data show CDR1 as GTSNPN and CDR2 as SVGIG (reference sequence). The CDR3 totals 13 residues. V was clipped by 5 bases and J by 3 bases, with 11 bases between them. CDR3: CAWLQGSGNTIYF. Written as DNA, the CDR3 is TGTGCCTGGTTACAGGGTAGTGGAAACACCATATATTTT.

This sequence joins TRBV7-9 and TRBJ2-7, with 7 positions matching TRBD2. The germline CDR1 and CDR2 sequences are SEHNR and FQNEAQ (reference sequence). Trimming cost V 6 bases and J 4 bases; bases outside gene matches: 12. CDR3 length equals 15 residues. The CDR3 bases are TGTGCCAGCAGTTTCACTTGGGGGAGGGATTACGAGCAGTACTTC. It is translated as CASSFTWGRDYEQYF.

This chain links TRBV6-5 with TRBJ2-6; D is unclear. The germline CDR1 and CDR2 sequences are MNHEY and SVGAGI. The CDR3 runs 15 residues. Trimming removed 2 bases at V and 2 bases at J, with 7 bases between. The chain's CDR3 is CASSYEEAGANVLTF. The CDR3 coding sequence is TGTGCCAGCAGTTACGAGGAAGCTGGGGCCAACGTCCTGACTTTC.

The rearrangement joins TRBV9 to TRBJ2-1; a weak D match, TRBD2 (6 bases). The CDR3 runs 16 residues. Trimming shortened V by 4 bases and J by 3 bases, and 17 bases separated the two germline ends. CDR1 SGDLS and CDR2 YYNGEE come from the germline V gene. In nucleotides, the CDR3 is TGTGCCAGCAGCACGAGCCGGGACTTTTTCTACAATGAGCAGTTCTTC. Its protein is CASSTSRDFFYNEQFF.

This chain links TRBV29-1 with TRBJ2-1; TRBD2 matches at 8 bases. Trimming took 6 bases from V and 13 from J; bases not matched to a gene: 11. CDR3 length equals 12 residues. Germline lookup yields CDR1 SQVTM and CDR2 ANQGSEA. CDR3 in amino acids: CSVKGLAYSQFF. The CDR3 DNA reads TGCAGCGTCAAAGGACTAGCTTACTCACAGTTCTTC.

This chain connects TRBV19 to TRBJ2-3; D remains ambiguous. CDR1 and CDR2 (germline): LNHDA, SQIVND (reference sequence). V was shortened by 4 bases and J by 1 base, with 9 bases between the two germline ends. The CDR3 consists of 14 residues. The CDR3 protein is CASSTVQGTDTQYF. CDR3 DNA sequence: TGTGCCAGTAGTACCGTCCAGGGCACAGATACGCAGTATTTT.

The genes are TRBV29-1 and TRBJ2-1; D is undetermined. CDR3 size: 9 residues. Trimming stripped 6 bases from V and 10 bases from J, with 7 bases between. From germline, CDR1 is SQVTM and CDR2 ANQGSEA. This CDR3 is CSVPGEQFF. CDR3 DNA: TGCAGCGTCCCAGGCGAGCAGTTCTTC.

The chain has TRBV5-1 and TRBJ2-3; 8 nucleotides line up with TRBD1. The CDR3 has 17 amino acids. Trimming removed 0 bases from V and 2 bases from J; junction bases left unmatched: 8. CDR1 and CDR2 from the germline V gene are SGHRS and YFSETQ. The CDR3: CASSLEKTGDYTDTQYF. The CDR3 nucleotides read TGCGCCAGCAGCTTGGAGAAGACAGGGGATTACACAGATACGCAGTATTTT. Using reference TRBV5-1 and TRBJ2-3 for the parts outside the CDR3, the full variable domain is KAGVTQTPRYLIKTRGQQVTLSCSPISGHRSVSWYQQTPGQGLQFLFEYFSETQRNKGNFPGRFSGRQFSNSRSEMNVSTLELGDSALYLCASSLEKTGDYTDTQYFGPGTRLTVL.

CDR3 DNA sequence: TGTGCCAGCAGCTTATCGGGGTGGTCGGGAATTATCCCTGAAGCTTTCTTT. Amino acid sequence: CASSLSGWSGIIPEAFF. This rearrangement joins TRBV13 to TRBJ1-1, with no clear D. V gave up 2 bases and J gave up 6 bases, with 22 bases separating them. Germline-derived CDR1 and CDR2 are PRHDT and FYEKMQ (reference sequence). This CDR3 region has 17 residues.

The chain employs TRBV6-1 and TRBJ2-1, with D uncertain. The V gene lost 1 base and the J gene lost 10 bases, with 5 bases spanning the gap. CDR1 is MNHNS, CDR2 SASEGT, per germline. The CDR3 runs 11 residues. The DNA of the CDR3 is TGTGCCAGCAGTGAAGGGGCGGAGCAGTTCTTC. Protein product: CASSEGAEQFF.

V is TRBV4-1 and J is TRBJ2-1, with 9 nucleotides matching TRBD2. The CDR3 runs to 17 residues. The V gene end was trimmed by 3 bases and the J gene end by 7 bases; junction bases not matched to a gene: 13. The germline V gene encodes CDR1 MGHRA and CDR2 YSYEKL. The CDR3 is CASSHPVAGEAWNEQFF. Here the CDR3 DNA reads TGCGCCAGCAGCCATCCCGTAGCGGGAGAGGCCTGGAATGAGCAGTTCTTC.

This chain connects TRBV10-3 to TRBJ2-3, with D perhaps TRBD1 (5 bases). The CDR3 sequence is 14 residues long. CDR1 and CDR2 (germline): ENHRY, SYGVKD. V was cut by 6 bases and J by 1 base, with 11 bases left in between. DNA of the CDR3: TGTGCCATCAGAGGCGAAGGGGGCACAGATACGCAGTATTTT. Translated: CAIRGEGGTDTQYF.

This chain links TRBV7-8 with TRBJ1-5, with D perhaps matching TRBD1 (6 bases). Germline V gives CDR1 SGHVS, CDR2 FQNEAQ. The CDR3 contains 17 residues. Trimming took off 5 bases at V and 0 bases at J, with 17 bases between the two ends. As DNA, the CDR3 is TGTGCCAGCAGCGCAAGGGCCCAGGGGCATAGCAATCAGCCCCAGCATTTT. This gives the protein CASSARAQGHSNQPQHF.

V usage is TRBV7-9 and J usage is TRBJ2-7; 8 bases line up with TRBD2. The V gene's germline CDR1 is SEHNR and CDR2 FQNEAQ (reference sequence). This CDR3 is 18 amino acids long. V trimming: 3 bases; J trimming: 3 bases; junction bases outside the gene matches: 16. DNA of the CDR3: TGTGCCAGCAGCTTCCCCGGGACTAGTCCCGGGGGGTTCTACGAGCAGTACTTC. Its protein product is CASSFPGTSPGGFYEQYF.

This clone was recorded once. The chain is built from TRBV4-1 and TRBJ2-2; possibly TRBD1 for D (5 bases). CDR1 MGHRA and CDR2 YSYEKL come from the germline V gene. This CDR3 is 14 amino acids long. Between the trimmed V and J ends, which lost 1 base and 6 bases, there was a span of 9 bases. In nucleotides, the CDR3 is TGCGCCAGCAGCCAAGTCCAGGGTCCCGGGGAGCTGTTTTTT. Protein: CASSQVQGPGELFF.

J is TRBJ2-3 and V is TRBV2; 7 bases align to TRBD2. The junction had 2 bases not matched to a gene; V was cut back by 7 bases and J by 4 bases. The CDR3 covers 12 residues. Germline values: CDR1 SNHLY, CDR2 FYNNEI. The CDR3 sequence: CASNREADTQYF. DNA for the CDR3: TGTGCCAGCAACCGGGAGGCAGATACGCAGTATTTT.

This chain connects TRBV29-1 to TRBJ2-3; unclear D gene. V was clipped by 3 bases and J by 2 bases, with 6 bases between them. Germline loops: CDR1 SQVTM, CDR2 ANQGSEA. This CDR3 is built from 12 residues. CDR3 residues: CSVDPLTDTQYF. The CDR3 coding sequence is TGCAGCGTTGACCCCCTCACAGATACGCAGTATTTT.

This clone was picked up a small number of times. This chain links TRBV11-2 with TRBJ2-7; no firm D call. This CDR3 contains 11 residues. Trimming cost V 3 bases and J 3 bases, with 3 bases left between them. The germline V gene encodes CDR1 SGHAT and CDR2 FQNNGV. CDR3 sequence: CASSFHYEQYF. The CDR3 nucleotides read TGTGCCAGCAGCTTTCACTACGAGCAGTACTTC. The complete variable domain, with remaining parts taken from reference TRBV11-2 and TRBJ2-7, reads EAGVAQSPRYKIIEKRQSVAFWCNPISGHATLYWYQQILGQGPKLLIQFQNNGVVDDSQLPKDRFSAERLKGVDSTLKIQPAKLEDSAVYLCASSFHYEQYFGPGTRLTVT.

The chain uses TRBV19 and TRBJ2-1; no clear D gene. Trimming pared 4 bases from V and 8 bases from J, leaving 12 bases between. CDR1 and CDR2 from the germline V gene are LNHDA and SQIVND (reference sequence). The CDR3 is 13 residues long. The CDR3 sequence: CASSTPEIDEQFF. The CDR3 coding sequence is TGTGCCAGTAGTACTCCGGAGATCGATGAGCAGTTCTTC.

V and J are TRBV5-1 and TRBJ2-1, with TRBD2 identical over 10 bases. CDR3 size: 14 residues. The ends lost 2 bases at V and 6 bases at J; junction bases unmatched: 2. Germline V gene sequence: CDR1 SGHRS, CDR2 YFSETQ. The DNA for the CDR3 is TGCGCCAGCAGCTTCAGCGGGAGGGCCAATGAGCAGTTCTTC. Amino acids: CASSFSGRANEQFF.

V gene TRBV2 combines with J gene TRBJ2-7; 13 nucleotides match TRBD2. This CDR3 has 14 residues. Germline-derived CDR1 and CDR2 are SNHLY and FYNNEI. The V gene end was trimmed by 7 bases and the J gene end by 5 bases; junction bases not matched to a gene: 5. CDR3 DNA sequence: TGTGCCAGCAACCGACTAGCGGGAGGCCACGAGCAGTACTTC. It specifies CASNRLAGGHEQYF.

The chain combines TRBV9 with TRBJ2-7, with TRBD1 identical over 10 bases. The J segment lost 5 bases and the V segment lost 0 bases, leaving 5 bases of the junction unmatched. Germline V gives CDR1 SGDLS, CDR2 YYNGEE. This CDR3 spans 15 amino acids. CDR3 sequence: CASSVGGTGDDEQYF. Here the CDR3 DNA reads TGTGCCAGCAGCGTAGGCGGGACAGGGGATGACGAGCAGTACTTC.

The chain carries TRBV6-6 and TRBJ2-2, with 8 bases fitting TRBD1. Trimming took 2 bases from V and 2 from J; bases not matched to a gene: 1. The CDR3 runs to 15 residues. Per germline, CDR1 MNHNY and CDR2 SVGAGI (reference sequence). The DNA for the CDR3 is TGTGCCAGCAGTTACGGACAGGGAAACACCGGGGAGCTGTTTTTT. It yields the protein CASSYGQGNTGELFF.

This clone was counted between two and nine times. CDR3 region: CASSSLLAGGLNEQFF. The DNA for the CDR3 is TGTGCCAGCAGCTCCCTACTAGCGGGAGGCCTCAATGAGCAGTTCTTC. The chain couples TRBV7-9 to TRBJ2-1; 12 bases are shared with TRBD2. V lost 4 bases, J lost 6 bases, and 7 bases stayed unmatched. The CDR3 consists of 16 residues. Germline assignment: CDR1 SEHNR and CDR2 FQNEAQ (reference sequence).

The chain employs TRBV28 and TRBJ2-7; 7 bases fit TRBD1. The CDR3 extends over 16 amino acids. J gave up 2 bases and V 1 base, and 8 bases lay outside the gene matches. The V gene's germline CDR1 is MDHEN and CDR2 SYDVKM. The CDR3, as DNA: TGTGCCAGCAGTTTATCCCGCCCGGGACAGACCTACGAGCAGTACTTC. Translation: CASSLSRPGQTYEQYF.